This T cell receptor (beta chain) stems from a study of cytomegalovirus exposure and HLA in healthy donors. Study-wide findings and caveats: HLA allele associations emerged for fewer than 20,000 TCR beta sequences in a later analysis, at 0.05 false discovery rate. In a later analysis, TCR association rates varied by HLA locus: DRB1 most, HLA-C fewest. The HLA-A and HLA-B alleles of most subjects were reportedly predicted accurately from TCR beta sequences.

The PCR contained 60 Vbeta and 13 Jbeta primers. Profiled with immunoSEQ multiplex PCR; TCRdb holds only in-frame clones, not every one. The top ten hold around 2.5% of the sample, which has 110,000 to 150,000 clones, roughly 80% seen once. With regard to this clone: Its antigen is unknown. The junction and the germline gene differ at one end; a read error may be behind it.

The CDR3 sequence is 12 residues long. From germline, CDR1 is SNHLY and CDR2 FYNNEI. The sequenced material came from PBMCs. This TCR derives from a boy younger than 10 in good health and CMV-seronegative. The genes are TRBV2 and TRBJ2-7, with TRBD1 matching over 9 bases. CDR3 in amino acids: CASSGSRDRVSF. Here the CDR3 DNA reads TGTGCCAGCAGTGGTTCCCGGGACAGGGTGTCCTTC.